These 14 T cell receptor beta chains were all obtained from the same sample, sequenced in a study of Ad26.COV2.S vaccination and SARS-CoV-2 variants. Treatment indicated: around 19 received Ad26.COV2.S at low or high dose, single or two shots; roughly five received placebo; per-sample allocation not given. Samples analyzed were those drawn on day 63 after the first vaccine or placebo injection. Generated by immunoSEQ multiplex PCR, the TCRdb table keeps only in-frame clones and is missing some. The data show 440,000 or so clones, 80% to 90% seen once. The source was peripheral blood, collected in a trial of Ad26.COV2.S vaccine versus placebo. The source of these receptors is a person between 18 and 59 years old who received the Ad26.COV2.S COVID-19 vaccine or a placebo.

The V and J genes are TRBV30 and TRBJ1-2, with TRBD1 identical over 9 bases. Germline trimming cut 0 bases from V and 3 bases from J; bases unmatched to any gene: 5. In germline, CDR1 is GTSNPN, CDR2 SVGIG (reference sequence). The length of the CDR3 is 15 residues. The CDR3 spells CAWSVLRQGDYGYTF. Here the CDR3 DNA reads TGTGCCTGGAGTGTTCTGAGACAGGGGGACTATGGCTACACCTTC.

The chain carries TRBV10-3 and TRBJ1-5; D not resolved. Germline CDR1 and CDR2: ENHRY and SYGVKD. CDR3 length: 13 residues. The V end was cut by 2 bases, the J end by 7 bases, with 9 bases between. The CDR3 protein is CAISEGVFQPQHF. The CDR3, as DNA: TGTGCCATCAGTGAGGGGGTTTTCCAGCCCCAGCATTTT.

This chain uses TRBV5-4 with TRBJ2-7; TRBD2 is a possible D gene (5 bases). V was pared by 0 bases and J by 6 bases, with 10 bases between. This CDR3 region has 13 residues. The germline V gene encodes CDR1 SGHNT and CDR2 YYREEE (reference sequence). CDR3 nucleotides: TGTGCCAGCAGCTTGGGAATGGGGAGCGAGCAGTACTTC. Its protein product is CASSLGMGSEQYF.

The genes are TRBV7-9 and TRBJ1-6, with D tentatively TRBD1 (6 bases). From germline, CDR1 is SEHNR and CDR2 FQNEAQ (reference sequence). V lost 5 bases, J lost 6 bases, and 20 bases lay in between. This CDR3 has 17 amino acids. CDR3 bases: TGTGCCAGCAGCCTCGGGGGCTCCGGACAGCTTAATTCACCCCTCCACTTT. This codes for CASSLGGSGQLNSPLHF.

CDR3 in DNA: TGTGCCAGCAGTTACTCCCGGAATGAGGAAAAACTGTTTTTT. Translation gives CASSYSRNEEKLFF. The chain employs TRBV6-2 or TRBV6-3 and TRBJ1-4; D gene ambiguous. The V end lost 0 bases, the J end lost 8 bases, and 10 bases lay between the germline ends. This CDR3 has 14 residues. Germline CDR1 MNHEY, CDR2 SVGEGT.

V and J are TRBV19 and TRBJ2-7; 11 bases match TRBD2. Germline CDR1 reads LNHDA; CDR2 reads SQIVND (reference sequence). The V segment lost 5 bases and the J segment 2 bases; nucleotides outside the gene matches: 8. The CDR3 sequence is 16 residues long. The CDR3 loop is CASSLKRLAGTYEQYF. In DNA, the CDR3 is TGTGCCAGTAGTCTGAAACGACTAGCGGGAACCTACGAGCAGTACTTC.

CDR3 in amino acids: CASSHPGQGTTQPQHF. CDR3 bases: TGTGCCAGCTCACACCCGGGACAGGGGACAACTCAGCCCCAGCATTTT. The V call is TRBV18, the J call TRBJ1-5; the match to TRBD1 covers 10 bases. The CDR3 is 16 amino acids. V was clipped by 4 bases and J by 6 bases; unmatched bases: 9. Germline V gene data show CDR1 as KGHSH and CDR2 as LQKENI.

V usage is TRBV28 and J usage is TRBJ1-1; perhaps TRBD1 as D (5 bases). There are 13 residues in the CDR3. V lost 5 bases, J lost 1 base, and 8 bases lay in between. Per the germline V gene, CDR1 is MDHEN and CDR2 is SYDVKM. CDR3 in DNA: TGTGCCAGCAGTGGGGGTTGGAACACTGAAGCTTTCTTT. This codes for CASSGGWNTEAFF.

Concerning this clone itself: This specimen includes other DNA sequences encoding the same CDR3. The chain uses TRBV25-1 and TRBJ1-4; D call uncertain. The V end lost 3 bases, the J end lost 0 bases, and 5 bases lay between the germline ends. Germline lookup yields CDR1 MGHDK and CDR2 SYGVNS. The CDR3 runs to 14 residues. For the CDR3, the DNA is TGTGCCAGCAGTGAGATAGCAACTAATGAAAAACTGTTTTTT. Its protein product is CASSEIATNEKLFF.

This clone came up once. The chain couples TRBV5-1 to TRBJ1-2; possible D gene TRBD1, 6 bases. V was clipped by 3 bases and J by 2 bases, with 14 bases between them. The germline CDR1 and CDR2 sequences are SGHRS and YFSETQ. This CDR3 has 15 residues. CDR3 region: CASSYGGSMNYGYTF. The DNA of the CDR3 is TGCGCCAGCAGCTACGGGGGCAGTATGAACTATGGCTACACCTTC.

This chain connects TRBV7-8 to TRBJ2-5, with 14 bases identical to TRBD2. The junction had 0 bases not matched to a gene; V was cut back by 1 base and J by 2 bases. CDR1 is SGHVS and CDR2 is FQNEAQ in the germline V gene. The length of the CDR3 is 16 residues. The CDR3 here is CASSLGLAGGQETQYF. The CDR3, as DNA: TGTGCCAGCAGCTTAGGACTAGCGGGAGGGCAAGAGACCCAGTACTTC.

A single count supports this clone. This chain links TRBV11-3 with TRBJ2-2; 7 nucleotides line up with TRBD1. Germline CDR1 SGHNT, CDR2 YENEEA. Germline trimming cut 4 bases from V and 0 bases from J; bases unmatched to any gene: 2. The CDR3 spans 15 residues. DNA of the CDR3: TGTGCCAGCAGCTCCCAGGGGGCGAACACCGGGGAGCTGTTTTTT. Encoded protein: CASSSQGANTGELFF. The full variable domain, rest sourced from reference TRBV11-3 and TRBJ2-2, is EAGVVQSPRYKIIEKKQPVAFWCNPISGHNTLYWYLQNLGQGPELLIRYENEEAVDDSQLPKDRFSAERLKGVDSTLKIQPAELGDSAVYLCASSSQGANTGELFFGEGSRLTVL.

The V and J genes are TRBV11-2 and TRBJ2-7, with TRBD2 matching 12 bases. CDR3 size: 14 residues. Per the germline V gene, CDR1 is SGHAT and CDR2 is FQNNGV. Losses at the gene ends were 4 bases for V and 5 bases for J; bases not matched to a gene: 3. The CDR3 reads CASSSTSGRHEQYF. As DNA, the CDR3 is TGTGCCAGCAGCTCAACTAGCGGGAGGCACGAGCAGTACTTC.

This chain links TRBV18 with TRBJ2-7, with 9 bases matching TRBD1. V was pared by 3 bases and J by 3 bases, with 9 bases of the junction left unmatched. The germline V gene has CDR1 KGHSH and CDR2 LQKENI. The CDR3 consists of 16 residues. The CDR3, as DNA: TGTGCCAGCTCACCGGATACGGGACAGGGACTCTACGAGCAGTACTTC. Protein: CASSPDTGQGLYEQYF.